A selection of T cell receptor beta chains follows, all from one sample in a study of T cells in Graves' hyperthyroidism and ophthalmopathy. TCRdb fed the multiplex PCR reads into MiXCR, producing one record per CDR3 protein. The sample records some 250,000 distinct CDR3 sequences, less than 15% being singletons. Sequencing was performed on blood. The source of these receptors is a middle-aged woman with Graves' hyperthyroidism that later progressed to Graves' ophthalmopathy. Both conserved end residues are part of each CDR3. Fields, in order: D gene, V gene, clone size, J gene, CDR3 DNA, CDR3 protein. The D gene is left open where the match is weak. Clone size is shown for a subset of rows, as once, few, many or a class of expanded clone.

D: TRBD1; V: TRBV27; size: many; J: TRBJ2-1; DNA: TGTGCCAGCAGTGCCCGACAGGGGTCGAATGAGCAGTTCTTC; CDR3: CASSARQGSNEQFF
D: TRBD1; V: TRBV3-1; size: .; J: TRBJ1-3; DNA: TGTGCCAGCAGCCCCCGGGGAGGGGACAGCTCTGGAAACACCATATATTTT; CDR3: CASSPRGGDSSGNTIYF
D: .; V: TRBV28; size: many; J: TRBJ2-1; DNA: TGTGCCAGCAGCATTTTCCGTACTTACAATGAGCAGTTCTTC; CDR3: CASSIFRTYNEQFF
D: .; V: TRBV7-2; size: .; J: TRBJ1-1; DNA: TGTGCCAGCAGCCCCAACACCCACAGGAAAGCTTTCTTT; CDR3: CASSPNTHRKAFF
D: .; V: TRBV10-3; size: many; J: TRBJ2-7; DNA: TGTGCCATCAGTGTGCGACGGACAGTCTGGGACGAGCAGTACTTC; CDR3: CAISVRRTVWDEQYF
D: .; V: TRBV29-1; size: many; J: TRBJ1-6; DNA: TGCAGCGTTAGGACAGATGGCTCCTATAATTCACCCCTCCACTTT; CDR3: CSVRTDGSYNSPLHF
D: .; V: TRBV30; size: few; J: TRBJ2-1; DNA: TGTGCCTGGAGTGTTCGGAATAGGTACAATGAGCAGTTCTTC; CDR3: CAWSVRNRYNEQFF
D: .; V: TRBV20-1; size: many; J: TRBJ2-3; DNA: TGCAGTGCTCCGAAGGTCCTTATCTCCTCCGATACGCAGTATTTT; CDR3: CSAPKVLISSDTQYF
D: TRBD2; V: TRBV4-1; size: few; J: TRBJ2-1; DNA: TGCGCCAGCAGCCAAGAGAGCGGGAGGACCTACAATGAGCAGTTCTTC; CDR3: CASSQESGRTYNEQFF
D: TRBD1; V: TRBV3-1; size: many; J: TRBJ2-5; DNA: TGTGCCAGCAGCCAAGTAGGACAGGGGATGGTGGAGTACTTC; CDR3: CASSQVGQGMVEYF
D: TRBD2; V: TRBV28; size: many; J: TRBJ2-7; DNA: TGTGCCAGCAGTATTAGCGGGAGGGCCTACGAGCAGTACTTC; CDR3: CASSISGRAYEQYF
D: TRBD1; V: TRBV19; size: many; J: TRBJ1-1; DNA: TGTGCCAGCGCGGACCAGGGGGGGGGTAAAACTGAAGCTTTCTTT; CDR3: CASADQGGGKTEAFF
D: .; V: TRBV9; size: many; J: TRBJ2-7; DNA: TGTGCCAGCAGCGCCGACCTCACCTACGAGCAGTACTTC; CDR3: CASSADLTYEQYF
D: TRBD1; V: TRBV28; size: .; J: TRBJ2-7; DNA: TGTGCCAGCATAGGGACAGGGCCACGGAGGTACGAGCAGTACTTC; CDR3: CASIGTGPRRYEQYF
D: .; V: TRBV7-9; size: many; J: TRBJ2-1; DNA: TGTGCCATTTGGACTTACAATGAGCAGTTCTTC; CDR3: CAIWTYNEQFF
D: TRBD1; V: TRBV6-1; size: many; J: TRBJ2-7; DNA: TGTGCCAGCAGAGAGCCCGGCGGCAGGGGGATTCATGGCGAGCAGTACTTC; CDR3: CASREPGGRGIHGEQYF
D: TRBD1; V: TRBV6-6; size: few; J: TRBJ1-5; DNA: TGTGCCAGCAGTTACACGGGGACAGACAATCAGCCCCAGCATTTT; CDR3: CASSYTGTDNQPQHF
D: .; V: TRBV20-1; size: many; J: TRBJ2-1; DNA: TGCAGTGCGGAAGGGAGGAGGTCCTACAATGAGCAGTTCTTC; CDR3: CSAEGRRSYNEQFF
D: TRBD1; V: TRBV11-2; size: many; J: TRBJ2-7; DNA: TGTGCCAGCACCCCCGGGGACAGGAGTTCCTACGAGCAGTACTTC; CDR3: CASTPGDRSSYEQYF
D: TRBD2; V: TRBV28; size: .; J: TRBJ2-1; DNA: TGTGCCAGCAGTTTTGGGACTAGCGGGACTTACAATGAGCAGTTCTTC; CDR3: CASSFGTSGTYNEQFF
D: TRBD1; V: TRBV10-3; size: many; J: TRBJ2-7; DNA: TGTGCCATCAGTTTGGACAGGACCTACGAGCAGTACTTC; CDR3: CAISLDRTYEQYF
D: TRBD1; V: TRBV7-9; size: many; J: TRBJ2-6; DNA: TGTGCCAGCAGCGGGACAGGGGGCCTGACTGGGGCCAACGTCCTGACTTTC; CDR3: CASSGTGGLTGANVLTF
D: .; V: TRBV6-1; size: .; J: TRBJ2-7; DNA: TGTGCCAGCAGTGATGGGTCAGGGAACGAGCAGTACTTC; CDR3: CASSDGSGNEQYF
D: .; V: TRBV30; size: few; J: TRBJ2-7; DNA: TGTGCCTGGAGCCCTCCGTGGCCAGAAAAATTCTACGAGCAGTACTTC; CDR3: CAWSPPWPEKFYEQYF
D: TRBD1; V: TRBV7-8; size: .; J: TRBJ1-2; DNA: TGTGCCAGCAGCTCACCGGGACAGGGGGCGAAGGGCTACACCTTC; CDR3: CASSSPGQGAKGYTF
D: .; V: TRBV28; size: .; J: TRBJ2-1; DNA: TGTGCCAGCAGTTTAACCTCAGACCTAGCCGGTGAGCAGTTCTTC; CDR3: CASSLTSDLAGEQFF
D: .; V: TRBV2; size: .; J: TRBJ2-1; DNA: TGTGCCAGCAGTGGTCCTGGCTCCTACAATGAGCAGTTCTTC; CDR3: CASSGPGSYNEQFF
D: TRBD1; V: TRBV28; size: many; J: TRBJ1-1; DNA: TGTGCCAGCATCATGGACAGGGGCCGTCTCCGGGCTTTCTTT; CDR3: CASIMDRGRLRAFF
D: TRBD2; V: TRBV5-1; size: many; J: TRBJ2-7; DNA: TGCGCCAGCAGCTTGGTATTAGCGGGAGAATACGAGCAGTACTTC; CDR3: CASSLVLAGEYEQYF
D: .; V: TRBV15; size: few; J: TRBJ2-7; DNA: TGTGCCACCAGCTCCCGGGGGGAGGGGGCCTACGAGCAGTACTTC; CDR3: CATSSRGEGAYEQYF
D: TRBD1; V: TRBV5-1; size: .; J: TRBJ1-1; DNA: TGCGCCAGCAGCTTGGCAAAGGGGGCCTGGAACACTGAAGCTTTCTTT; CDR3: CASSLAKGAWNTEAFF
D: .; V: TRBV12-3/TRBV12-4; size: many; J: TRBJ2-1; DNA: TGTGCCAGCAGTTCCCCGACCGGGACACCTAATGAGCAGTTCTTC; CDR3: CASSSPTGTPNEQFF
D: .; V: TRBV29-1; size: many; J: TRBJ2-2; DNA: TGCAGCGTTGGACAGGAGAACACCGGGGAGCTGTTTTTT; CDR3: CSVGQENTGELFF
D: TRBD1; V: TRBV25-1; size: few; J: TRBJ1-4; DNA: TGTGCCAGCCAAAACAGGGGGCTAGTTGAAAAACTGTTTTTT; CDR3: CASQNRGLVEKLFF
D: .; V: TRBV27; size: .; J: TRBJ2-7; DNA: TGTGCCAGCAGCTGGGACACCTCCTACGAGCAGTACTTC; CDR3: CASSWDTSYEQYF
D: TRBD2; V: TRBV2; size: once; J: TRBJ2-1; DNA: TGTGCCAGCAACCTTCTAGCGGGAGTATCAAATGAGCAGTTCTTC; CDR3: CASNLLAGVSNEQFF
D: .; V: TRBV3-1; size: many; J: TRBJ1-5; DNA: TGTGCCAGCAGCCAAGATCCTGGAGTTAGGCAGCCCCAGCATTTT; CDR3: CASSQDPGVRQPQHF
D: .; V: TRBV11-2; size: many; J: TRBJ2-2; DNA: TGTGCCAGCAGCTTAACTGAGAACACCGGGGAGCTGTTTTTT; CDR3: CASSLTENTGELFF
D: .; V: TRBV9; size: many; J: TRBJ1-6; DNA: TGTGCCAGCAGCGTAGTTGGGGAAGGGGGTAATTCACCCCTCCACTTT; CDR3: CASSVVGEGGNSPLHF
D: .; V: TRBV12-3/TRBV12-4; size: many; J: TRBJ2-7; DNA: TGTGCCAGCAGTTTAGAGAGGGTCCACGAGCAGTACTTC; CDR3: CASSLERVHEQYF
D: TRBD2; V: TRBV24-1; size: many; J: TRBJ2-1; DNA: TGTGCCACCAGTGGAGCAGCGGGAGGGTCCTACAATGAGCAGTTCTTC; CDR3: CATSGAAGGSYNEQFF
D: .; V: TRBV24-1; size: .; J: TRBJ2-7; DNA: TGTGCCACCAGTGATTTGGTGATTTGTTCCTACGAGCAGTACTTC; CDR3: CATSDLVICSYEQYF
D: .; V: TRBV7-9; size: many; J: TRBJ2-3; DNA: TGTGCCAGCAGCAGAGTAGGGACTCAGGCAGATACGCAGTATTTT; CDR3: CASSRVGTQADTQYF
D: TRBD2; V: TRBV27; size: many; J: TRBJ2-7; DNA: TGTGCCAGTAATGTTGGGGGGGGATTTGTCGAGCAGTACTTC; CDR3: CASNVGGGFVEQYF
D: .; V: TRBV27; size: .; J: TRBJ1-2; DNA: TGTGCCAGCAGTTTATTCGCTCCGGGACAAGGGTATGGCTACACCTTC; CDR3: CASSLFAPGQGYGYTF
D: .; V: TRBV11-2; size: many; J: TRBJ1-4; DNA: TGTGCCAGCAGCCCCCTGAACGAAAAACTGTTTTTT; CDR3: CASSPLNEKLFF
D: .; V: TRBV6-9; size: many; J: TRBJ1-1; DNA: TGTGCCAGCAGTTATCCAGGGGCGCTTGAAGCTTTCTTT; CDR3: CASSYPGALEAFF
D: .; V: TRBV2; size: .; J: TRBJ2-7; DNA: TGTGCCAGCAGTAATACTTACGAGCAGTACTTC; CDR3: CASSNTYEQYF
D: .; V: TRBV28; size: many; J: TRBJ2-7; DNA: TGTGCCAGCAGACTTAGGGGTCTGGCTAAAGAGCAGTACTTC; CDR3: CASRLRGLAKEQYF
D: .; V: TRBV5-8; size: .; J: TRBJ1-6; DNA: TGTGCCAGCAGCCAAACCCTCTCTGTCGGGGACCTCCACTTT; CDR3: CASSQTLSVGDLHF
D: .; V: TRBV9; size: .; J: TRBJ2-3; DNA: TGTGCCAGCAGCGTAGGAGGGTCAGATACGCAGTATTTT; CDR3: CASSVGGSDTQYF
D: TRBD2; V: TRBV11-2; size: many; J: TRBJ2-4; DNA: TGTGCCAGCAGCTACACAGGACTAGCGGGATCCAAAAACATTCAGTACTTC; CDR3: CASSYTGLAGSKNIQYF
D: TRBD1; V: TRBV6-1; size: .; J: TRBJ1-2; DNA: TGTGCCAGCACCAGGGCATGGGACAGTTGGTATGGCTACACCTTC; CDR3: CASTRAWDSWYGYTF
D: .; V: TRBV20-1; size: few; J: TRBJ2-7; DNA: TGCAGTGCTCCAAAAAACACTAGGTACGAGCAGTACTTC; CDR3: CSAPKNTRYEQYF
D: TRBD1; V: TRBV5-1; size: many; J: TRBJ2-7; DNA: TGCGCCAGCAGCTTCCTTGGGACAGGGTACGAGCAGTACTTC; CDR3: CASSFLGTGYEQYF